These 30 T cell receptor beta chains came from one sample sequenced in a study of cytomegalovirus exposure and HLA in healthy donors. Data came from immunoSEQ multiplex PCR; TCRdb stores just in-frame clones and leaves some out. The repertoire holds 130,000 or so clones, roughly 89% seen once, with about 3% in the top ten. The source material was PBMCs. All receptors come from a man younger than 45 in good health and CMV-seronegative.

The chain couples TRBV6-6 to TRBJ2-5; D perhaps matches TRBD2 (5 bases). Trimming pared 6 bases from V and 2 bases from J, leaving 13 bases between. The CDR3 sequence is 14 residues long. Germline CDR1 reads MNHNY; CDR2 reads SVGAGI (reference sequence). CDR3 sequence reads: CASSYDRGQETQYF. CDR3 coding DNA: TGTGCCAGCAGCTACGACCGGGGTCAAGAGACCCAGTACTTC.

V is TRBV6-5 and J is TRBJ2-1; TRBD1 matches 8 bases. Germline trimming cut 5 bases from V and 1 base from J; bases unmatched to any gene: 4. This CDR3 has 15 residues. CDR1 MNHEY and CDR2 SVGAGI come from the germline V gene. CDR3 in amino acids: CASSPDRDSYNEQFF. The CDR3 DNA sequence: TGTGCCAGCAGTCCGGACAGGGATTCCTACAATGAGCAGTTCTTC.

The chain links TRBV7-6 to TRBJ1-5, with TRBD1 matching 7 bases. V lost 4 bases and J lost 6; bases outside the gene matches: 3. The CDR3 is 13 residues long. The V gene's germline CDR1 is SGHVS and CDR2 FNYEAQ. The CDR3 DNA sequence: TGTGCCAGCAGCTCACAGGGGAGTCAGCCCCAGCATTTT. Translating gives CASSSQGSQPQHF.

The count of this clone is one. The J gene is TRBJ1-5, the V gene TRBV2; TRBD1 aligns across 7 bases. There are 15 residues in the CDR3. V lost 7 bases and J lost 2; bases outside the gene matches: 8. Germline V CDR1 and CDR2: SNHLY, FYNNEI. For the CDR3, the DNA is TGTGCCAGCAATAGACAGGGTGGGGGCAATCAGCCCCAGCATTTT. Protein sequence: CASNRQGGGNQPQHF.

This clone was picked up a small number of times. The chain combines TRBV4-1 with TRBJ1-2, with 9 bases aligning to TRBD1. Trimming cost V 0 bases and J 7 bases; bases outside gene matches: 9. From germline, CDR1 is MGHRA and CDR2 YSYEKL. This CDR3 has 16 amino acids. The CDR3 nucleotides read TGCGCCAGCAGCCAAGATTGGACCGGGACAGGGTCTGGCTACACCTTC. It specifies CASSQDWTGTGSGYTF.

The V and J genes are TRBV5-1 and TRBJ2-7; 8 bases align to TRBD1. Germline assignment: CDR1 SGHRS and CDR2 YFSETQ. J gave up 2 bases and V 0 bases, and 4 bases lay outside the gene matches. This CDR3 comprises 15 residues. The CDR3 DNA sequence: TGCGCCAGCAGCTTGGGTACAGGGGGTACCTACGAGCAGTACTTC. This codes for CASSLGTGGTYEQYF.

The chain employs TRBV19 and TRBJ2-5; D possibly corresponds to TRBD2 (6 bases). V shed 5 bases and J shed 5 bases, with 21 bases lying between them. Germline values: CDR1 LNHDA, CDR2 SQIVND (reference sequence). The CDR3 loop spans 16 amino acids. The CDR3 reads CASSSGGTKGRETQYF. CDR3 DNA: TGTGCCAGTAGTTCTGGAGGGACCAAGGGCCGGGAGACCCAGTACTTC.

In its sample, this clone was seen a few times. The genes are TRBV6-1 and TRBJ1-6; perhaps TRBD1 as D (5 bases). V was trimmed by 7 bases and J by 7 bases, leaving 11 bases between them. The CDR3 consists of 13 residues. Germline CDR1 MNHNS, CDR2 SASEGT. CDR3 DNA: TGTGCCAGCATCCGGGACTGGAATTCACCCCTCCACTTT. Translating gives CASIRDWNSPLHF.

The rearrangement links TRBV19 to TRBJ1-1, with TRBD1 identical over 7 bases. Germline CDR1 LNHDA, CDR2 SQIVND (reference sequence). The CDR3 has 13 amino acids. V lost 8 bases and J lost 0; bases outside the gene matches: 3. CDR3 region: CASGDRLNTEAFF. CDR3 nucleotides: TGTGCCAGTGGGGACAGATTGAACACTGAAGCTTTCTTT. The whole variable domain, remainder taken from reference TRBV19 and TRBJ1-1, is DGGITQSPKYLFRKEGQNVTLSCEQNLNHDAMYWYRQDPGQGLRLIYYSQIVNDFQKGDIAEGYSVSREKKESFPLTVTSAQKNPTAFYLCASGDRLNTEAFFGQGTRLTVV.

The CDR3 DNA reads TGTGCCAGCAGCCAAAACCCGGGGACTAGCGGCGTCGAGCAGTACTTC. This gives the protein CASSQNPGTSGVEQYF. The chain is built from TRBV4-2 and TRBJ2-7; 11 bases line up with TRBD2. The CDR3 has 16 residues. V gave up 2 bases and J gave up 6 bases; unmatched junction bases: 9. Germline CDR1 LGHNA, CDR2 YNFKEQ.

The chain carries TRBV19 and TRBJ2-1, with 7 bases that match TRBD2. J gave up 0 bases and V 8 bases, and 7 bases lay outside the gene matches. This CDR3 spans 15 amino acids. CDR1 and CDR2 (germline): LNHDA, SQIVND (reference sequence). CDR3 nucleotide sequence: TGTGCCAGTTCTACTCGGGACTACTCCTACAATGAGCAGTTCTTC. Translation gives CASSTRDYSYNEQFF.

The chain uses TRBV7-2 and TRBJ2-5; TRBD2 might be the D (5 bases). The CDR3 consists of 15 residues. From germline, CDR1 is SGHTA and CDR2 FQGNSA. Trimming took off 0 bases at V and 2 bases at J, with 10 bases between the two ends. The CDR3, as DNA: TGTGCCAGCAGCTTAGCAGGACTGGAGCAAGAGACCCAGTACTTC. Its translation is CASSLAGLEQETQYF.

The rearrangement links TRBV7-2 to TRBJ1-1; the match to TRBD1 covers 7 bases. Losses at the gene ends were 3 bases for V and 4 bases for J; bases not matched to a gene: 8. Germline V lookup: CDR1 SGHTA, CDR2 FQGNSA. The length of the CDR3 is 15 residues. The CDR3 sequence: CASSFSTGRATEAFF. For the CDR3, the DNA is TGTGCCAGCAGCTTCTCGACAGGGCGGGCCACTGAAGCTTTCTTT.

V and J are TRBV29-1 and TRBJ1-2; no firm D call. The CDR3 is made up of 14 amino acids. Germline V CDR1 and CDR2: SQVTM, ANQGSEA. Trimming removed 4 bases at V and 0 bases at J, with 12 bases between. In DNA form, the CDR3 reads TGCAGCGTTGGTAAATTTCCCGCTAACTATGGCTACACCTTC. Residues: CSVGKFPANYGYTF.

The V and J genes are TRBV5-1 and TRBJ2-7, with a tentative D call TRBD2 (8 bases). Trimming shortened V by 3 bases and J by 9 bases, and 16 bases separated the two germline ends. The CDR3 is 13 amino acids. Germline-derived CDR1 and CDR2 are SGHRS and YFSETQ. CDR3: CASSSGQAGGQYF. The CDR3 DNA reads TGCGCCAGCAGCTCTGGACAGGCGGGGGGGCAGTACTTC.

In DNA form, the CDR3 reads TGTGCCAGCAGCTTAGCCGGGACAGGGTCAACAGATACGCAGTATTTT. Amino acid sequence: CASSLAGTGSTDTQYF. The chain recombines TRBV7-9 with TRBJ2-3; 9 bases map to TRBD1. J was trimmed by 3 bases and V by 0 bases; bases with no gene match: 4. This CDR3 has 16 amino acids. Germline CDR1 reads SEHNR; CDR2 reads FQNEAQ (reference sequence).

The rearrangement joins TRBV7-8 to TRBJ2-2; D remains unclear. The length of the CDR3 is 17 residues. V was clipped by 3 bases and J by 6 bases, with 20 bases between them. Germline CDR1 reads SGHVS; CDR2 reads FQNEAQ. CDR3 DNA sequence: TGTGCCAGCAGCTTCTTTCTAGGCGTAGATGTTGCCGGGGAGCTGTTTTTT. Encoded protein: CASSFFLGVDVAGELFF.

The rearrangement joins TRBV7-2 to TRBJ2-3, with 9 bases matching TRBD1. The CDR3 is made up of 15 amino acids. Trimming cost V 5 bases and J 5 bases; bases outside gene matches: 8. CDR1 SGHTA and CDR2 FQGNSA come from the germline V gene. The CDR3 loop reads CASSRYRGQGDTQYF. The CDR3 nucleotides read TGTGCCAGCAGCCGATACAGGGGGCAGGGAGATACGCAGTATTTT.

This chain connects TRBV5-6 to TRBJ1-1; 8 nucleotides align to TRBD1. The V segment lost 4 bases and the J segment 0 bases; nucleotides outside the gene matches: 8. Per the germline V gene, CDR1 is SGHDT and CDR2 is YYEEEE. CDR3 length: 16 amino acids. CDR3 sequence reads: CASSLWTGSVNTEAFF. The CDR3 DNA reads as TGTGCCAGCAGCCTGTGGACAGGGTCGGTGAACACTGAAGCTTTCTTT.

The V and J genes are TRBV4-1 and TRBJ2-7; possible D gene TRBD2, 6 bases. CDR3 size: 15 residues. V was trimmed by 3 bases and J by 2 bases, leaving 14 bases between them. In germline, CDR1 is MGHRA, CDR2 YSYEKL. CDR3 coding DNA: TGCGCCAGCAGCCACACCCAGGCTAGCGCCTACGAGCAGTACTTC. It is translated as CASSHTQASAYEQYF.

The chain combines TRBV7-8 with TRBJ2-7; D is possibly TRBD1 (6 bases). V was shortened by 3 bases and J by 1 base, with 13 bases between the two germline ends. The CDR3 consists of 15 residues. Germline CDR1 and CDR2: SGHVS and FQNEAQ. CDR3 protein: CASSLGHALSYEQYF. The DNA for the CDR3 is TGTGCCAGCAGCTTGGGACATGCCCTGTCCTACGAGCAGTACTTC. Looking up the rest from reference TRBV7-8 and TRBJ2-7 gives the full variable domain: GAGVSQSPRYKVAKRGQDVALRCDPISGHVSLFWYQQALGQGPEFLTYFQNEAQLDKSGLPSDRFFAERPEGSVSTLKIQRTQQEDSAVYLCASSLGHALSYEQYFGPGTRLTVT.

The chain carries TRBV27 and TRBJ2-2; D call uncertain. V was trimmed by 8 bases and J by 6 bases, leaving 22 bases between them. The germline V gene has CDR1 MNHEY and CDR2 SMNVEV (reference sequence). The CDR3 sequence is 16 residues long. The DNA for the CDR3 is TGTGCCAGCTTCCCCCGCGCACAGAGCCGGCCCGGGGAGCTGTTTTTT. It translates to CASFPRAQSRPGELFF.

V gene TRBV5-1 combines with J gene TRBJ1-1; D uncertain. V gave up 0 bases and J gave up 8 bases, with 5 bases separating them. This CDR3 region has 11 residues. The germline V gene has CDR1 SGHRS and CDR2 YFSETQ. The CDR3 reads CASSLAGEAFF. For the CDR3, the DNA is TGCGCCAGCAGCTTGGCTGGCGAAGCTTTCTTT.

The chain combines TRBV19 with TRBJ1-1; D is undetermined. There are 12 residues in the CDR3. CDR1 LNHDA and CDR2 SQIVND come from the germline V gene (reference sequence). The V gene lost 6 bases and the J gene lost 5 bases, with 10 bases spanning the gap. CDR3 sequence (DNA): TGTGCCAGTAGACCGGAGTCAACTGAAGCTTTCTTT. Its translation is CASRPESTEAFF.

J is TRBJ1-5 and V is TRBV6-5; 7 positions match TRBD1. The germline V gene encodes CDR1 MNHEY and CDR2 SVGAGI. The CDR3 has 14 residues. The V gene end was trimmed by 6 bases and the J gene end by 3 bases; junction bases not matched to a gene: 5. The DNA of the CDR3 is TGTGCCAGCAGCCCCGGGACAGTCAATCAGCCCCAGCATTTT. Translated: CASSPGTVNQPQHF.

The rearrangement uses TRBV6-1 and TRBJ2-5; a weak D match, TRBD1 (6 bases). The CDR3 has 14 residues. CDR1 and CDR2 (germline): MNHNS, SASEGT. V was trimmed by 2 bases and J by 1 base, leaving 8 bases between them. DNA of the CDR3: TGTGCCAGCAGTGAATGGGACATCCAAGAGACCCAGTACTTC. It translates to CASSEWDIQETQYF.

V is TRBV7-9 and J is TRBJ2-7, with D tentatively TRBD2 (5 bases). CDR1 and CDR2 (germline): SEHNR, FQNEAQ (reference sequence). The CDR3 totals 11 residues. Deletions cut 2 bases from V and 7 bases from J, with 6 bases between. The CDR3 DNA is TGTGCCAGCAGCTTACGGGGAGAGCAGTACTTC. This codes for CASSLRGEQYF.

This sequence joins TRBV7-8 and TRBJ2-3; maybe TRBD2 (5 bases). The CDR3 loop spans 15 amino acids. Between the trimmed V and J ends, which lost 2 bases and 0 bases, there was a span of 9 bases. CDR1 and CDR2 from the germline V gene are SGHVS and FQNEAQ. For the CDR3, the DNA is TGTGCCAGCAGCTTACGGACTCCTAGCACAGATACGCAGTATTTT. This gives the protein CASSLRTPSTDTQYF.

CDR3 amino acids: CASSLGLSFGGEQYF. As DNA, the CDR3 is TGCGCCAGCAGCTTGGGCTTATCGTTCGGAGGCGAGCAGTACTTC. This rearrangement joins TRBV5-1 to TRBJ2-7; weak D call: TRBD2 (5 bases). The V end lost 0 bases, the J end lost 6 bases, and 16 bases lay between the germline ends. CDR3 length equals 15 residues. Germline V gene data show CDR1 as SGHRS and CDR2 as YFSETQ.

CDR3 protein: CAIRPQGTDTQYF. DNA of the CDR3: TGTGCCATCCGACCGCAGGGCACAGATACGCAGTATTTT. This chain connects TRBV10-3 to TRBJ2-3, with no clear D. CDR3 length equals 13 residues. CDR1 ENHRY and CDR2 SYGVKD come from the germline V gene. Trimming took 8 bases from V and 1 from J, leaving 10 bases between them.